Each of the 31 T cell receptor beta chains below was sequenced from the same sample in a study of identical twins listed by TCRdb under 2016. Library generation was performed with 5' RACE. The sequencer listed for this sample is Illumina HiSeq 2000. Through fastp at Q25 and MiXCR, TCRdb rebuilt clones from the public reads, retaining in-frame beta chains. Rows merge per CDR3 protein into single entries with the most common DNA and genes. This sample comprises around 490,000 distinct CDR3 sequences, 20% to 25% of them detected only once. Roughly 0.5% of the sample is taken by the ten largest. This same sample was also taken into another study, of yellow fever vaccine responses in identical twins.

Source material: CD4+ T cells sorted from blood. All receptors derive from a woman aged 18-29 years in good health.

The chain links TRBV3-1 to TRBJ2-5, with 8 bases identical to TRBD1. The germline V gene encodes CDR1 LGHDT and CDR2 YNNKEL (reference sequence). The CDR3 loop spans 17 amino acids. With V trimmed by 0 bases and J by 1 base, 7 bases remained unmatched. Here the CDR3 DNA reads TGTGCCAGCAGCCAAGATTGGACAGGGACCTTCCAAGAGACCCAGTACTTC. Translation: CASSQDWTGTFQETQYF.

In this sample, this clonotype turned up a few times. V gene TRBV5-6 combines with J gene TRBJ2-7; 7 bases agree with TRBD1. The CDR3 length is 12 residues. J lost 6 bases, V lost 4 bases, and 4 bases had no gene match. Germline CDR1 SGHDT, CDR2 YYEEEE. This chain's CDR3 is CASSLTGVEQYV. Here the CDR3 DNA reads TGTGCCAGCAGCCTAACAGGGGTCGAGCAGTACGTC.

This clonotype was found a few times. V gene TRBV12-3 or TRBV12-4 combines with J gene TRBJ2-2; the D gene is possibly TRBD1 (5 bases). V lost 5 bases, J lost 0 bases, and 19 bases lay in between. CDR3 size: 18 residues. This CDR3 reads CASSPFQGGISNTGELFF. The CDR3 nucleotides read TGTGCCAGCAGTCCGTTCCAGGGTGGAATATCGAACACCGGGGAGCTGTTTTTT.

This clonotype was counted only a few times. V and J are TRBV7-9 and TRBJ1-1, with a weak D call TRBD1 (6 bases). Germline CDR1 SEHNR, CDR2 FQNEAQ (reference sequence). The CDR3 totals 14 residues. The V and J ends lost 2 bases and 2 bases respectively, with 9 bases between them. The CDR3 sequence: CASSLKQGNTEAFF. CDR3 nucleotides: TGTGCCAGCAGCTTAAAACAGGGTAACACTGAAGCTTTCTTT.

This chain uses TRBV28 with TRBJ2-7; D perhaps matches TRBD2 (6 bases). V was pared by 7 bases and J by 4 bases, with 14 bases between. CDR3 length: 13 amino acids. Germline CDR1 is MDHEN and CDR2 is SYDVKM. The CDR3 is CASTTGGEYEQYF. The CDR3 DNA sequence: TGTGCCAGCACCACCGGCGGGGAATACGAGCAGTACTTC. The whole variable domain, filled in from reference TRBV28 and TRBJ2-7, reads DVKVTQSSRYLVKRTGEKVFLECVQDMDHENMFWYRQDPGLGLRLIYFSYDVKMKEKGDIPEGYSVSREKKERFSLILESASTNQTSMYLCASTTGGEYEQYFGPGTRLTVT.

The table lists this clonotype with a few counts. The J gene is TRBJ2-2, the V gene TRBV20-1; the match to TRBD1 covers 9 bases. Germline trimming cut 0 bases from V and 6 bases from J; bases unmatched to any gene: 14. This CDR3 is 18 amino acids long. Germline V gene lookup returns CDR1 DFQATT and CDR2 SNEGSKA (reference sequence). The CDR3: CSARDAGTGLHGAGELFF. Here the CDR3 DNA reads TGCAGTGCTAGAGATGCCGGGACAGGGCTTCATGGGGCCGGGGAGCTGTTTTTT.

The chain uses TRBV20-1 and TRBJ1-3; TRBD1 agrees at 7 bases. V dropped 6 bases and J dropped 1; count of bases not matched to a gene: 3. This CDR3 comprises 13 residues. The germline V gene has CDR1 DFQATT and CDR2 SNEGSKA (reference sequence). CDR3 sequence reads: CSAAGQSGNTIYF. The CDR3 DNA is TGCAGTGCCGCGGGACAGTCTGGAAACACCATATATTTT.

The V and J genes are TRBV28 and TRBJ1-5; weak D call: TRBD1 (5 bases). The CDR3 is 15 amino acids. V was shortened by 11 bases and J by 0 bases, with 17 bases between the two germline ends. The germline gives CDR1 MDHEN, CDR2 SYDVKM. The CDR3, as DNA: TGTGCCGCCGGACCGGGACGTTATAGCAATCAGCCCCAGCATTTT. Protein sequence: CAAGPGRYSNQPQHF.

V is TRBV6-1 and J is TRBJ2-7, with 7 bases matching TRBD1. Germline trimming cut 7 bases from V and 2 bases from J; bases unmatched to any gene: 8. CDR3 length: 14 residues. The V gene's germline CDR1 is MNHNS and CDR2 SASEGT. The CDR3: CASNRGPNPYEQYF. DNA for the CDR3: TGTGCCAGCAACAGGGGCCCAAATCCCTACGAGCAGTACTTC.

This clonotype was observed a single time. The rearrangement links TRBV7-2 to TRBJ2-5; D ambiguous. Trimming took off 10 bases at V and 3 bases at J, with 15 bases between the two ends. This CDR3 has 13 residues. Germline values: CDR1 SGHTA, CDR2 FQGNSA. The CDR3 coding sequence is TGTGCCACCGCGGCAAAATCGAAAGAGACCCAGTACTTC. Amino acids: CATAAKSKETQYF.

This clonotype has only a few counts. The J gene is TRBJ1-1, the V gene TRBV10-3; 10 bases map to TRBD1. The CDR3 length is 15 residues. From germline, CDR1 is ENHRY and CDR2 SYGVKD. The ends lost 5 bases at V and 3 bases at J; junction bases unmatched: 6. CDR3 DNA: TGTGCCATCAGTAGTTCAGGGACAGGGGACACTGAAGCTTTCTTT. Its translation is CAISSSGTGDTEAFF.

A few counts support this clonotype. The chain carries TRBV7-3 and TRBJ2-1; 11 positions match TRBD2. The CDR3 totals 17 residues. Germline lookup yields CDR1 SGHTA and CDR2 FQGTGA. The ends lost 1 base at V and 3 bases at J; junction bases unmatched: 5. DNA of the CDR3: TGTGCCAGCAGCTTAATGGCCGGGACTAGCGGCTACAATGAGCAGTTCTTC. Residues: CASSLMAGTSGYNEQFF.

V is TRBV24-1 and J is TRBJ2-1; 9 positions agree with TRBD1. The CDR3 loop spans 16 amino acids. V was clipped by 4 bases and J by 1 base; unmatched bases: 4. The germline V gene has CDR1 KGHDR and CDR2 SFDVKD. CDR3 nucleotides: TGTGCCACCAGTGACCCGACAGGGGGATCCTACAATGAGCAGTTCTTC. Encoded protein: CATSDPTGGSYNEQFF.

Written as DNA, the CDR3 is TGCGCCAGCAGCCAAGTATCTGGGGTCAGGGTAGGCACTGAAGCTTTCTTT. Its protein is CASSQVSGVRVGTEAFF. The chain carries TRBV4-1 and TRBJ1-1; D might be TRBD1 (5 bases). CDR1 MGHRA and CDR2 YSYEKL come from the germline V gene. Trimming took off 1 base at V and 4 bases at J, with 19 bases between the two ends. The CDR3 is 17 residues long.

This clonotype was found a few times. The rearrangement joins TRBV12-3 or TRBV12-4 to TRBJ2-5, with D maybe TRBD2 (5 bases). V was pared by 3 bases and J by 7 bases, with 12 bases between. The CDR3 length is 13 residues. CDR3 region: CASSFGEPRTQYF. For the CDR3, the DNA is TGTGCCAGCAGTTTCGGGGAGCCTCGGACCCAGTACTTC.

The chain joins TRBV11-3 to TRBJ1-1, with TRBD1 matching over 8 bases. Germline loops: CDR1 SGHNT, CDR2 YENEEA. The length of the CDR3 is 15 residues. Trimming at V came to 3 bases and at J to 7 bases, leaving 10 bases not matched to a gene. CDR3 in DNA: TGTGCCAGCAGCTTGGGTGGACAGGGTCTGGGTGAAGCTTTCTTT. Translating it yields CASSLGGQGLGEAFF.

This clonotype was seen a few times. The chain carries TRBV28 and TRBJ2-1; D unresolved. The CDR3 is made up of 15 amino acids. V lost 3 bases and J lost 5, with 14 bases in between. From germline, CDR1 is MDHEN and CDR2 SYDVKM. The CDR3 DNA is TGTGCCAGCAGTTTTAGTACTATCCCCAACAATGAGCAGTTCTTC. It codes for CASSFSTIPNNEQFF.

The genes are TRBV20-1 and TRBJ2-5, with 10 bases lining up with TRBD2. Germline V lookup: CDR1 DFQATT, CDR2 SNEGSKA (reference sequence). The CDR3 has 15 residues. Trimming took 0 bases from V and 4 from J; bases not matched to a gene: 5. This CDR3 reads CSARDLSGGGETQYF. CDR3 coding DNA: TGCAGTGCTAGAGATCTCAGCGGGGGGGGAGAGACCCAGTACTTC.

The V gene is TRBV9, the J gene TRBJ2-5; TRBD2 is a possible D gene (6 bases). The CDR3 spans 18 residues. Per germline, CDR1 SGDLS and CDR2 YYNGEE. V lost 0 bases to trimming and J lost 0 bases, with 18 bases between them. The CDR3 coding sequence is TGTGCCAGCAGCGTAGGAGGACGGGCGGGGAGGTACCAAGAGACCCAGTACTTC. This translates into CASSVGGRAGRYQETQYF.

The chain uses TRBV5-1 and TRBJ2-3, with a possible D match to TRBD2 (7 bases). V lost 3 bases and J 3 bases, leaving 20 bases between the germline ends. CDR1 and CDR2 from the germline V gene are SGHRS and YFSETQ. The CDR3 runs 17 residues. The CDR3 reads CASSSPPWGGHTDTQYF. CDR3 coding DNA: TGCGCCAGCAGCTCCCCCCCGTGGGGGGGGCATACAGATACGCAGTATTTT.

V and J are TRBV29-1 and TRBJ2-1; 12 bases map to TRBD1. This CDR3 is built from 13 residues. Trimming at V came to 4 bases and at J to 10 bases, leaving 5 bases not matched to a gene. The germline gives CDR1 SQVTM, CDR2 ANQGSEA. The CDR3 nucleotides are TGCAGCGTTGGGGGGACAGGGGGCCGGGAGCAGTTCTTC. This codes for CSVGGTGGREQFF.

In this sample, this clonotype turned up a few times. The chain carries TRBV28 and TRBJ2-3; D may be TRBD1 (6 bases). The CDR3 extends over 13 amino acids. From germline, CDR1 is MDHEN and CDR2 SYDVKM. Deletions cut 3 bases from V and 4 bases from J, with 8 bases between. The CDR3 nucleotides read TGTGCCAGCAGTTTTAGGGGGTCAGATACGCAGTATTTT. Protein: CASSFRGSDTQYF.

This clonotype was seen ten or more times. The chain has TRBV29-1 and TRBJ2-3, with TRBD1 identical over 9 bases. CDR1 is SQVTM and CDR2 is ANQGSEA in the germline V gene. CDR3 length: 15 residues. The V gene end was trimmed by 4 bases and the J gene end by 0 bases; junction bases not matched to a gene: 5. CDR3 region: CSVGRGQGSTDTQYF. CDR3 bases: TGCAGCGTTGGGAGGGGACAGGGTAGCACAGATACGCAGTATTTT.

The chain employs TRBV6-1 and TRBJ1-4; perhaps TRBD1 as D (5 bases). V was clipped by 5 bases and J by 5 bases, with 15 bases between them. The CDR3 has 15 amino acids. Germline CDR1 is MNHNS and CDR2 is SASEGT. CDR3 loop: CASSPTGTGNEKLFF. CDR3 in DNA: TGTGCCAGCAGTCCCACCGGGACGGGGAATGAAAAACTGTTTTTT.

This chain links TRBV12-3 or TRBV12-4 with TRBJ2-2, with D tentatively TRBD1 (8 bases). Trimming removed 6 bases at V and 4 bases at J, with 18 bases between. The CDR3 sequence is 16 residues long. The CDR3 bases are TGTGCCAGCAGCCCTGGACAGGGAGGGACCACCGGGGAGCTGTTTTTT. Amino acid sequence: CASSPGQGGTTGELFF.

The genes are TRBV15 and TRBJ2-2; D remains ambiguous. The V gene lost 1 base and the J gene lost 4 bases, with 7 bases spanning the gap. This CDR3 region has 14 residues. CDR1 LNHNV and CDR2 YYDKDF come from the germline V gene (reference sequence). The CDR3 DNA sequence: TGTGCCACCAGCAGAGGTAGAAGCACCGGGGAGCTGTTTTTT. The encoded protein is CATSRGRSTGELFF. Full variable domain (rest looked up from reference TRBV15 and TRBJ2-2): DAMVIQNPRYQVTQFGKPVTLSCSQTLNHNVMYWYQQKSSQAPKLLFHYYDKDFNNEADTPDNFQSRRPNTSFCFLDIRSPGLGDTAMYLCATSRGRSTGELFFGEGSRLTVL.

The V gene is TRBV6-1, the J gene TRBJ2-1; 7 nucleotides match TRBD1. Germline CDR1 and CDR2: MNHNS and SASEGT. CDR3 length equals 14 residues. With V trimmed by 6 bases and J by 0 bases, 2 bases remained unmatched. CDR3 nucleotide sequence: TGTGCCAGCAGGTGGGACAGCTCCTACAATGAGCAGTTCTTC. It encodes CASRWDSSYNEQFF.

This chain joins TRBV12-3 or TRBV12-4 and TRBJ1-2, with D perhaps TRBD1 (6 bases). The length of the CDR3 is 14 residues. Trimming shortened V by 5 bases and J by 7 bases, and 17 bases separated the two germline ends. DNA for the CDR3: TGTGCCAGCAGTACGGGGGGCAGGGGTAGTGGCTACACCTTC. This gives the protein CASSTGGRGSGYTF.

DNA for the CDR3: TGTGCCAGCAGCACCCGACAGGGGTTATTCACTGAAGCTTTCTTT. Its translation: CASSTRQGLFTEAFF. The genes are TRBV21-1 and TRBJ1-1; the tabulated D call, TRBD1, remains unverified against the DNA. TRBV21-1 is flagged as a pseudogene. The CDR3 loop spans 15 amino acids.

J is TRBJ2-2 and V is TRBV10-2; 8 bases fit TRBD1. CDR3 length: 14 amino acids. Per the germline V gene, CDR1 is WSHSY and CDR2 is SAAADI. Trimming cost V 4 bases and J 6 bases; bases outside gene matches: 4. The chain's CDR3 is CASSAEQGAGELFF. The CDR3 bases are TGCGCCAGCAGTGCAGAACAGGGGGCCGGGGAGCTGTTTTTT.

This clonotype has ten or more counts. V is TRBV7-3 and J is TRBJ2-4, with no clear D. The CDR3 runs 17 residues. V was pared by 6 bases and J by 1 base, with 19 bases between. Germline lookup yields CDR1 SGHTA and CDR2 FQGTGA. CDR3 loop: CASRAPDGPKAKNIQYF. CDR3 DNA: TGTGCCAGCAGGGCCCCTGATGGGCCGAAGGCCAAAAACATTCAGTACTTC.